These T cell receptor beta chains were read from a single sample in a study of CD8+ T cells in alopecia areata. Sequencing used immunoSEQ multiplex PCR; TCRdb keeps in-frame clones, though not all of them. The sample carries some 130,000 clones, 45% to 60% recorded once. The sample in question was CD8+ T cells sorted from blood, obtained at week 4, from a patient treated with tofacitinib. The source is a human donor with alopecia areata. The CDR3 runs from the conserved cysteine through the conserved F or W. Each record gives: V gene, clone size, CDR3 length, J gene, CDR3 protein. The size of a clone is reported for some rows only, either as once, few or many, or as a class for expanded clones.

V: TRBV5-5; size: -; length: 14; J: TRBJ2-5; CDR3: CASSFGDREETQYF
V: TRBV7-2; size: few; length: 15; J: TRBJ1-2; CDR3: CASSLVRGKNYGYTF
V: TRBV4-1; size: many; length: 17; J: TRBJ1-4; CDR3: CASSHPFLEGSNEKLFF
V: TRBV12-5; size: -; length: 11; J: TRBJ2-1; CDR3: CASEEGDEQFF
V: TRBV2; size: -; length: 17; J: TRBJ1-4; CDR3: CASSGQSTQLTNEKLFF
V: TRBV11-2; size: -; length: 13; J: TRBJ2-2; CDR3: CASSLEPTGELFF
V: TRBV27; size: -; length: 13; J: TRBJ1-2; CDR3: CASSLRTGYGYTF
V: TRBV19; size: few; length: 12; J: TRBJ2-7; CDR3: CASSGDSYEQYF
V: TRBV4-1; size: few; length: 16; J: TRBJ2-7; CDR3: CASSQDPGGWLDEQYF
V: TRBV14; size: few; length: 13; J: TRBJ2-7; CDR3: CASSQVGNYEQYF
V: TRBV27; size: -; length: 15; J: TRBJ1-2; CDR3: CASSPRMGNPYGYTF
V: TRBV6-5; size: few; length: 15; J: TRBJ2-2; CDR3: CASRGDMSNTGELFF
V: TRBV27; size: few; length: 14; J: TRBJ2-3; CDR3: CATKEGFLTDTQYF
V: TRBV13; size: -; length: 12; J: TRBJ1-2; CDR3: CASSFPNYGYTF
V: TRBV19; size: few; length: 15; J: TRBJ1-5; CDR3: CASSIDQENDQPQHF
V: TRBV7-6; size: -; length: 15; J: TRBJ2-1; CDR3: CASSLVLSSYNEQFF
V: TRBV15; size: -; length: 14; J: TRBJ1-1; CDR3: CATSTPQGTTEAFF
V: TRBV5-4; size: -; length: 14; J: TRBJ2-3; CDR3: CASDFGGSPDTQYF
V: TRBV2; size: once; length: 16; J: TRBJ2-1; CDR3: CASSEALSVPLDEQFF
V: TRBV14; size: -; length: 14; J: TRBJ1-2; CDR3: CASSQASANYGYTF
V: TRBV5-4; size: -; length: 14; J: TRBJ1-1; CDR3: CASSRLDKNTEAFF
V: TRBV29-1; size: -; length: 14; J: TRBJ2-5; CDR3: CSVERQGIGETQYF
V: TRBV9; size: -; length: 14; J: TRBJ2-1; CDR3: CASSSGQGGNEQFF
V: TRBV6-5; size: few; length: 16; J: TRBJ2-7; CDR3: CASSYSVGESSYEQYF
V: TRBV5-4; size: -; length: 14; J: TRBJ2-4; CDR3: CASSFGDRHVPQYF
V: TRBV5-6; size: -; length: 13; J: TRBJ2-7; CDR3: CASRSTLSYEQYF
V: TRBV29-1; size: once; length: 11; J: TRBJ1-2; CDR3: CSVADSLGYTF
V: TRBV4-3; size: -; length: 14; J: TRBJ1-6; CDR3: CASSYDRGGSPLHF
V: TRBV30; size: -; length: 11; J: TRBJ1-1; CDR3: CASDRNTEAFF
V: TRBV10-3; size: -; length: 14; J: TRBJ1-5; CDR3: CATAYPGSNQPQHF
V: TRBV30; size: -; length: 12; J: TRBJ2-7; CDR3: CAWGYLGDEQYF
V: TRBV25-1; size: -; length: 14; J: TRBJ2-7; CDR3: CASSTSGGYDEQYF
V: TRBV19; size: -; length: 10; J: TRBJ2-2; CDR3: CASRAGELFF
V: TRBV9; size: -; length: 18; J: TRBJ2-3; CDR3: CASSPKPRGLGGTDTQYF
V: TRBV29-1; size: -; length: 15; J: TRBJ2-5; CDR3: CSVEDPTGGQETQYF
V: TRBV4-2; size: -; length: 15; J: TRBJ2-7; CDR3: CASSQDPEIDYEQYF
V: TRBV19; size: -; length: 19; J: TRBJ1-5; CDR3: CASSVDREGRIYSNQPQHF
V: TRBV11-2; size: -; length: 12; J: TRBJ1-1; CDR3: CASSGGYTEAFF
V: TRBV6-1; size: -; length: 14; J: TRBJ2-5; CDR3: CASRPPDRGETQYF
V: TRBV10-1; size: few; length: 13; J: TRBJ2-1; CDR3: CASSESPFQEQFF
V: TRBV2; size: few; length: 14; J: TRBJ1-5; CDR3: CASSDSYSNQPQHF
V: TRBV4-2; size: -; length: 15; J: TRBJ2-2; CDR3: CASSHKGPDTGELFF
V: TRBV10-3; size: -; length: 12; J: TRBJ2-5; CDR3: CANRDVRETQYF
V: TRBV25-1; size: few; length: 13; J: TRBJ2-7; CDR3: CASRSARYYEQYF
V: TRBV2; size: -; length: 13; J: TRBJ2-5; CDR3: CASSEDRQETQYF
V: TRBV11-2; size: -; length: 16; J: TRBJ2-3; CDR3: CASSSGLAGSTDTQYF
V: TRBV4-1; size: few; length: 13; J: TRBJ1-2; CDR3: CASSQSVGYGYTF
V: TRBV27; size: -; length: 14; J: TRBJ2-1; CDR3: CASREESRGNEQFF
V: TRBV5-6; size: few; length: 13; J: TRBJ2-5; CDR3: CASSLDRGETQYF
V: TRBV7-9; size: -; length: 12; J: TRBJ1-2; CDR3: CASTVLGYGYTF
V: TRBV9; size: -; length: 14; J: TRBJ2-3; CDR3: CASSGRTGGPTQYF
V: TRBV2; size: -; length: 14; J: TRBJ2-2; CDR3: CASRGEDRAGELFF
V: TRBV7-2; size: -; length: 15; J: TRBJ1-2; CDR3: CASSLSGDRRYGYTF
V: TRBV6-5; size: -; length: 12; J: TRBJ2-7; CDR3: CASSRPVGEQYF
V: TRBV4-2; size: -; length: 16; J: TRBJ1-4; CDR3: CASSPLVEITNEKLFF